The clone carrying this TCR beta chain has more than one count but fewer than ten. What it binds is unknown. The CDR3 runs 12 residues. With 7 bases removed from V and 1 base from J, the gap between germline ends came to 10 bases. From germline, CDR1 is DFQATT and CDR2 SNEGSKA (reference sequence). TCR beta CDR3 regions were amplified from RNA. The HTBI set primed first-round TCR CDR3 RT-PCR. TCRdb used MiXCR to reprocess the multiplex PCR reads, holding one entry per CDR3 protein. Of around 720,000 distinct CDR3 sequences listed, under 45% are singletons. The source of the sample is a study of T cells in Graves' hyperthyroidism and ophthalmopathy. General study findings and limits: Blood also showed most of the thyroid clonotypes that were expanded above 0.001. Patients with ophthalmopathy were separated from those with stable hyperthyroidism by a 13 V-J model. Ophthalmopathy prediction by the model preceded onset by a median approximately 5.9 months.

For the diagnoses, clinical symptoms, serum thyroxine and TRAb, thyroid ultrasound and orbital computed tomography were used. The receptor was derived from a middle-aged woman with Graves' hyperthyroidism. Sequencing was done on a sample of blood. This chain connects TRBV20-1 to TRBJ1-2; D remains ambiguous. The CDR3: CSGRDYNYGYTF. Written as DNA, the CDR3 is TGCAGTGGCCGAGACTATAACTATGGCTACACCTTC.